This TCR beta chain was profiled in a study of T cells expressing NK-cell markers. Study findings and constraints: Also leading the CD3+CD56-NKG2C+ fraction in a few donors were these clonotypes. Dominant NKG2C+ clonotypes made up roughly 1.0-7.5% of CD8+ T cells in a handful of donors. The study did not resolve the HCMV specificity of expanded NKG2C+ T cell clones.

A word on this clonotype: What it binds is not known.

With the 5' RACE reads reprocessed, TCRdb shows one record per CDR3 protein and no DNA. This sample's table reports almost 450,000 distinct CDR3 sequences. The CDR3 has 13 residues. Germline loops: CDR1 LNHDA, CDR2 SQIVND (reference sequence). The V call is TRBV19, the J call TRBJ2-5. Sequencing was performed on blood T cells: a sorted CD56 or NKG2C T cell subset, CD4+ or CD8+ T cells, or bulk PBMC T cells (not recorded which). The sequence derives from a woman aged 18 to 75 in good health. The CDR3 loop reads CASSMSSLGTQYF.